Here is one T cell receptor (beta chain) with its context. Its antigen is undetermined. The CDR3 spans 16 residues. Germline-derived CDR1 and CDR2 are SGHNT and YYREEE (reference sequence). Trimming cost V 0 bases and J 5 bases; bases outside gene matches: 5. CD45RO/CCR7/CD25/CD127/CD95/CD27 separated CD4+ naive, central memory, regulatory and stem cell-like memory cells by sorting. Every isolated RNA sample was fully reverse transcribed, so sequencing captured expressed TCRB transcripts. Method: immunoSEQ multiplex PCR; TCRdb's copy keeps in-frame clones and lacks some. The sample shows under 200,000 clones, approximately 8.1% of them seen only once. The data are from a study of beta chain features in type 1 diabetes. General study points: All four CD4+ subsets from Type 1 diabetes patients carried moderately but significantly shorter TCRB CDR3s.

The chain has TRBV5-4 and TRBJ2-2; 9 bases match TRBD1. This sequence originates from a man between 18 and 35 years old in good health. The source material was central memory CD4+ T cells from blood. CDR3 nucleotides: TGTGCCAGCAGCTTGGTACAGGGGGCCGTGACCGGGGAGCTGTTTTTT. It specifies CASSLVQGAVTGELFF.